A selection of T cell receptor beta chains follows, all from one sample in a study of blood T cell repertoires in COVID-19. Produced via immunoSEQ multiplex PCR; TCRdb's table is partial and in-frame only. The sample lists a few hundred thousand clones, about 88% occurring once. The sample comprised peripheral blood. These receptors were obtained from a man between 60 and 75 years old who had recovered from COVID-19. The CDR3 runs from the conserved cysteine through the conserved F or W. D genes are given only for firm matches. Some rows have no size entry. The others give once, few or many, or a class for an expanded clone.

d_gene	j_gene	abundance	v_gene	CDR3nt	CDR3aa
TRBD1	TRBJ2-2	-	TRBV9	TGTGCCAGCAGCCGCCGGGACAGGGTAGCCGGGGAGCTGTTTTTT	CASSRRDRVAGELFF
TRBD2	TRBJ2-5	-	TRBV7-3	TGTGCCAGCAGCTTAACGGGGTCTAGCGGGCAGACCCAGTACTTC	CASSLTGSSGQTQYF
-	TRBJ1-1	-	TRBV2	TGTGCCAGCAGTGAGGAGGGGTATGACACTGAAGCTTTCTTT	CASSEEGYDTEAFF
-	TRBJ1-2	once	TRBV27	TGTGCCAGCAGTGCCCACTTAGGGACTCAGGGCTATGGCTACACCTTC	CASSAHLGTQGYGYTF
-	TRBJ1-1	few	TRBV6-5	TGTGCCAGCAGTTACGGGGGCGCGGGCACTGAAGCTTTCTTT	CASSYGGAGTEAFF
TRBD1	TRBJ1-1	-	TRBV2	TGTGCCAGCAGAGACGGACAGGGGGCGCGGGCTTTCTTT	CASRDGQGARAFF
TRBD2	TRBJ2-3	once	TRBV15	TGTGCCACCAGCAAAGTATTAAGCGGGGGGGCCACAGATACGCAGTATTTT	CATSKVLSGGATDTQYF
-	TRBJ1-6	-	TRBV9	TGTGCCAGCAGCTCCACCTGGGGCGATCGGAATTCACCCCTCCACTTT	CASSSTWGDRNSPLHF
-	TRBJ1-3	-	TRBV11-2	TGTGCCAGCTCCAGGGCTCCTAGCTCTGGAAACACCATATATTTT	CASSRAPSSGNTIYF
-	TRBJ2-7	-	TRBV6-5	TGTGCCAGCAGTTCTCTTAGGGGGATGCACGAGCAGTACTTC	CASSSLRGMHEQYF
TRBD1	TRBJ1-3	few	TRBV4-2	TGTGCCAGCAGCCAAGAGTCAGGGGGCCCTGGAAACACCATATATTTT	CASSQESGGPGNTIYF
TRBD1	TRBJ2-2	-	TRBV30	TGTGCCTGGAGTGCCTACAGGGGCGGGGAGCTGTTTTTT	CAWSAYRGGELFF
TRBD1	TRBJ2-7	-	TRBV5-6	TGTGCCAGCAGCCTAACAACCGGGACAGTCGCCTACGAGCAGTACTTC	CASSLTTGTVAYEQYF
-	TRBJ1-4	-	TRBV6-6	TGTGCCAGCAGTATTACAGGGACTAATGAAAAACTGTTTTTT	CASSITGTNEKLFF
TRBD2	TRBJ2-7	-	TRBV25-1	TGTGCCAGCAGTGACGGACTAGCGGGGGAGAATCGGTACTTC	CASSDGLAGENRYF
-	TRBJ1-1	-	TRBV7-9	TGTGCCAGCAGCTTCCTTTTGAGGAACACTGAAGCTTTCTTT	CASSFLLRNTEAFF
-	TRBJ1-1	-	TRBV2	TGTGCCGGACTATTCGGGACGGCCGTAAAGGGGGCTTTCTTT	CAGLFGTAVKGAFF
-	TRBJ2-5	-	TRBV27	TGTGCCAGCAGACTAGGATTTGGGAAAGAGACCCAGTACTTC	CASRLGFGKETQYF
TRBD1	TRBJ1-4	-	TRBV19	TGTGCCAGTAGAAAGGGACAGAATAATGAAAAACTGTTTTTT	CASRKGQNNEKLFF
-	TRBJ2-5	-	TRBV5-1	TGCGCCAGCAGCTTGGGGCCAGGGGAATTCCAAGAGACCCAGTACTTC	CASSLGPGEFQETQYF
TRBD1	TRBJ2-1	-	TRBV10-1	TGCGCCAGCAGTGAGAAACAGGGGTCCGACAATGAGCAGTTCTTC	CASSEKQGSDNEQFF
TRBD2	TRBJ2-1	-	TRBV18	TGTGCCAGCTCACCACGCGCCGGGACTAGCGAAGTCGATGAGCAGTTCTTC	CASSPRAGTSEVDEQFF
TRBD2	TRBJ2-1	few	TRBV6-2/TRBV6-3	TGTGCCAGCAGTTTGAACTTAGCGGGGGCGCTGAGCTCCTACAATGAGCAGTTCTTC	CASSLNLAGALSSYNEQFF
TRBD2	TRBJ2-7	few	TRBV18	TGTGCCAGCTCACCACCGGTTGGCAGGCGGGGGGGCCGCGAGCAGTACTTC	CASSPPVGRRGGREQYF
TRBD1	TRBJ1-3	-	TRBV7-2	TGTGCCAGCAGCCCGGGATTGGGACAGGGCTACTCTGGAAACACCATATATTTT	CASSPGLGQGYSGNTIYF
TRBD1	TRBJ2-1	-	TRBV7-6	TGTGCCAGCAGCTCACTGGGACAGGGGGGAAATGAGCAGTTCTTC	CASSSLGQGGNEQFF
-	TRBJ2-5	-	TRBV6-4	TGTGCCAGCAGTAAGTGTCTATTACGGACCCAGTACTTC	CASSKCLLRTQYF
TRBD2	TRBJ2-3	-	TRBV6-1	TGTGCCAGCAGTGAAGTGGTCCATAGCGGGGGTGCAGATACGCAGTATTTT	CASSEVVHSGGADTQYF
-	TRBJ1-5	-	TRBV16	TGTGCCAGCAGCCAATGGAGACAGCCCCAGCATTTT	CASSQWRQPQHF
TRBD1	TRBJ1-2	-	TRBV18	TGTGCCAGCTCACCACCGGGACAGGGGCAATATGGCTACACCTTC	CASSPPGQGQYGYTF
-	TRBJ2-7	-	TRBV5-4	TGTGCCAGCAGTCACGACAGGTCCCACGAGCAGTACTTC	CASSHDRSHEQYF
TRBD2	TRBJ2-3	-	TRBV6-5	TGTGCCAGCAGACCGAGCGGGGGAAGCACAGATACGCAGTATTTT	CASRPSGGSTDTQYF
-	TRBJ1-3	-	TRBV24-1	TGTGCCACCAGTGATTGGCCTGGAAACACCATATATTTT	CATSDWPGNTIYF